What follows are 7 T cell receptor beta chains derived from one specimen sequenced in a study of OX40 agonist ivuxolimab in advanced cancers. Here immunoSEQ multiplex PCR was the method, and the copy in TCRdb shows in-frame clones only, minus some. The sample lists fewer than 50,000 clones; 80% were seen once. The sequenced sample was CD4+ or CD8+ T cells sorted from blood, obtained in a trial of the OX40 agonist ivuxolimab. These receptors were collected from an adult with an advanced solid tumor such as melanoma, head and neck, liver or kidney cancer.

The chain's CDR3 is CASSETFPGGRDTQYF. As DNA, the CDR3 is TGTGCCAGCAGTGAAACCTTTCCCGGGGGGAGGGATACGCAGTATTTT. The chain employs TRBV6-1 and TRBJ2-3; 7 bases are a match to TRBD2. Germline-derived CDR1 and CDR2 are MNHNS and SASEGT. The CDR3 sequence is 16 residues long. V trimming: 2 bases; J trimming: 6 bases; junction bases outside the gene matches: 11.

The genes are TRBV6-1 and TRBJ1-2; D ambiguous. This CDR3 comprises 15 residues. Between the trimmed V and J ends, which lost 2 bases and 4 bases, there was a span of 14 bases. The germline CDR1 and CDR2 sequences are MNHNS and SASEGT. This chain's CDR3 is CASSEKTGRSYGYTF. The DNA of the CDR3 is TGTGCCAGCAGTGAAAAAACGGGCAGAAGCTATGGCTACACCTTC.

The chain carries TRBV6-5 and TRBJ2-4, with TRBD2 as a possible D gene (6 bases). The CDR3 is 15 amino acids. Between the trimmed V and J ends, which lost 6 bases and 1 base, there was a span of 13 bases. Germline CDR1 and CDR2: MNHEY and SVGAGI. CDR3 loop: CASRQPGGAKNIQYF. The CDR3 coding sequence is TGTGCCAGCAGACAACCTGGGGGGGCCAAAAACATTCAGTACTTC.

This chain joins TRBV5-1 and TRBJ2-7, with a possible D match to TRBD2 (5 bases). CDR1 is SGHRS, CDR2 YFSETQ, per germline. The CDR3 runs 13 residues. The V end was cut by 4 bases, the J end by 4 bases, with 12 bases between. The chain's CDR3 is CASSQSSGYEQYF. The CDR3, as DNA: TGCGCCAGCAGCCAATCATCGGGGTACGAGCAGTACTTC.

This clone was observed a handful of times. The rearrangement uses TRBV27 and TRBJ2-7; 8 bases line up with TRBD1. Germline CDR1 is MNHEY and CDR2 is SMNVEV (reference sequence). Losses at the gene ends were 10 bases for V and 0 bases for J; bases not matched to a gene: 5. There are 13 residues in the CDR3. The CDR3 loop is CAIRDRSSYEQYF. In DNA, the CDR3 is TGTGCCATACGGGACAGGAGCTCCTACGAGCAGTACTTC.

The J gene is TRBJ2-7, the V gene TRBV6-1; a weak D match, TRBD2 (6 bases). The CDR3 runs to 14 residues. Germline CDR1 is MNHNS and CDR2 is SASEGT. V shed 6 bases and J shed 3 bases, with 15 bases lying between them. The CDR3 reads CASSPSGLLYEQYF. The CDR3 DNA reads as TGTGCCAGCAGCCCGAGCGGGCTACTCTACGAGCAGTACTTC.

This clone showed up just a few times. V and J are TRBV6-4 and TRBJ2-1; 8 bases line up with TRBD2. The CDR3 covers 15 residues. Germline CDR1 is MRHNA and CDR2 is SNTAGT. The V and J ends lost 0 bases and 8 bases, in that order; junction bases with no gene match: 6. CDR3 nucleotides: TGTGCCAGCAGTGACTCCCGCGGGAGGACAGATGAGCAGTTCTTC. Residues: CASSDSRGRTDEQFF.